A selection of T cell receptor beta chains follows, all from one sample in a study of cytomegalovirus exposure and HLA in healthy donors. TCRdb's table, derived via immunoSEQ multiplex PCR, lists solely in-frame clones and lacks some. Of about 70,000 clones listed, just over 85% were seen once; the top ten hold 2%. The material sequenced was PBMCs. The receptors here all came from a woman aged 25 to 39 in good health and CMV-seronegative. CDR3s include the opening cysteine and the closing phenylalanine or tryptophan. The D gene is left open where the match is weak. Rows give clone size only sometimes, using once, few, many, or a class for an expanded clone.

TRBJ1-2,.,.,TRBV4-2,CASSQIPRGSYTF,TGTGCCAGCAGCCAAATACCGAGAGGGAGCTACACCTTC
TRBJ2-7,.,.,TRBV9,CASSVGTTSSYEQYF,TGTGCCAGCAGCGTAGGGACTACCTCCTCCTACGAGCAGTACTTC
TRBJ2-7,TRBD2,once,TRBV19,CASSPSGVYYEQYF,TGTGCCAGTAGTCCTAGCGGGGTTTACTACGAGCAGTACTTC
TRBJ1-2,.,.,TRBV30,CAWSRGAADGYTF,TGTGCCTGGAGCCGCGGGGCTGCGGATGGCTACACCTTC
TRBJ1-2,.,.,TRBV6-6,CATVGGTSPDNYGYTF,TGTGCCACCGTTGGGGGGACTTCGCCAGACAACTATGGCTACACCTTC
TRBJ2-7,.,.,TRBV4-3,CASRENRGGYYEQYF,TGCGCCAGCAGGGAAAACAGGGGGGGGTACTACGAGCAGTACTTC
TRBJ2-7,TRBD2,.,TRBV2,CAGLAGDRYEQYF,TGTGCCGGGCTAGCGGGAGATCGGTACGAGCAGTACTTC
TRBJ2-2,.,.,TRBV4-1,CASSQDQGKTGELFF,TGCGCCAGCAGCCAAGATCAGGGAAAGACCGGGGAGCTGTTTTTT
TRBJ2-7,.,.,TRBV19,CASSEVTNYEQYF,TGTGCCAGTAGTGAAGTGACTAACTACGAGCAGTACTTC
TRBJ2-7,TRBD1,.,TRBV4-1,CASSQEDRAYEQYF,TGCGCCAGCAGCCAAGAGGACAGGGCCTACGAGCAGTACTTC
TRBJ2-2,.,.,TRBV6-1,CAGGAWTGELFF,TGTGCGGGGGGGGCGTGGACCGGGGAGCTGTTTTTT
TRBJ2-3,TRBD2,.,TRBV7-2,CASSLGGSPTDTQYF,TGTGCCAGCAGCTTGGGCGGGAGTCCGACAGATACGCAGTATTTT
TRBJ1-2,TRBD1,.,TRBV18,CASSPGGTGYTF,TGTGCCAGCTCGCCAGGGGGGACTGGCTACACCTTC
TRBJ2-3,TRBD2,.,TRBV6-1,CASRGLADTDTQYF,TGTGCCAGCAGGGGGCTAGCGGACACAGATACGCAGTATTTT
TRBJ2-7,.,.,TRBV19,CASSALQGYEQYF,TGTGCCAGTAGTGCCCTACAGGGCTACGAGCAGTACTTC
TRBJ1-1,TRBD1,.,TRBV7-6,CASSSQTGGVTEAFF,TGTGCCAGCAGCTCACAGACAGGGGGTGTCACTGAAGCTTTCTTT
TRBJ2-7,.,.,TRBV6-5,CASRLQGKYSEQYF,TGTGCCAGCAGGCTACAGGGTAAATATAGCGAGCAGTACTTC
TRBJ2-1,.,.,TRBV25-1,CASSLGSEQFF,TGTGCCAGCAGTTTGGGGAGTGAGCAGTTCTTC
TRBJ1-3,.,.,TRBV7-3,CASSLSGPGNTIYF,TGTGCCAGCAGCTTATCAGGGCCGGGAAACACCATATATTTT
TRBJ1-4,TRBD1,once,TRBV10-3,CAISDRTGTGKEKLFF,TGTGCCATCAGTGACCGAACCGGGACAGGAAAGGAAAAACTGTTCTTT
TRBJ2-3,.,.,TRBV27,CASSFGSRDTQYF,TGTGCCAGCAGTTTTGGTAGCCGGGATACGCAGTATTTT
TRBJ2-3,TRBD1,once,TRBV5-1,CASSWTGTGSTDTQYF,TGCGCCAGCAGCTGGACCGGGACAGGGTCAACAGATACGCAGTATTTT
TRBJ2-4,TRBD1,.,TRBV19,CASSISDRGPWNIQYF,TGTGCCAGTAGTATATCGGACAGGGGTCCTTGGAACATTCAGTACTTC
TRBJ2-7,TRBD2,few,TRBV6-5,CASSGGRNSYEQYF,TGTGCCAGCAGTGGCGGGAGGAACTCCTACGAGCAGTACTTC
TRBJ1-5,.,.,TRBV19,CASSPQRGNQPQHF,TGTGCCAGTAGTCCGCAGAGGGGCAATCAGCCCCAGCATTTT
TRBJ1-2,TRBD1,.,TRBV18,CASSRGTGNGYTF,TGTGCCAGCTCACGGGGGACAGGGAATGGCTACACCTTC
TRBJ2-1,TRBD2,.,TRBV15,CATSRLAGFFNEQFF,TGTGCCACCAGCAGACTAGCGGGATTCTTCAATGAGCAGTTCTTC
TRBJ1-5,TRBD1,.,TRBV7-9,CSSSTETGGYSNQPQHF,TGTTCCAGCAGCACCGAGACAGGGGGTTATAGCAATCAGCCCCAGCATTTT
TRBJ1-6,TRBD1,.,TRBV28,CASSASLGGGNSPLHF,TGTGCCAGCAGTGCCTCCCTAGGGGGCGGAAATTCACCCCTCCACTTT
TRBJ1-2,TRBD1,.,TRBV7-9,CASTHNSGTGDGYTF,TGTGCCAGCACCCATAATTCCGGGACAGGCGATGGCTACACCTTC
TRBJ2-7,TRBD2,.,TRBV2,CASSDRAGVPEQYF,TGTGCCAGCAGTGATCGGGCGGGAGTACCCGAGCAGTACTTC
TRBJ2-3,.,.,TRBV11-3,CASSFLGADTQYF,TGTGCCAGCAGCTTTCTAGGGGCTGATACGCAGTATTTT
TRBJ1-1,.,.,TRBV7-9,CASSLAGTEAFF,TGTGCCAGCAGCTTAGCCGGCACTGAAGCTTTCTTT
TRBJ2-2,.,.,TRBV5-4,CASSFGGAGEIGELFF,TGTGCCAGCAGCTTCGGGGGCGCGGGAGAAATCGGGGAGCTGTTTTTT
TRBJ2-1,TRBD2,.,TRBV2,CASRRLAGGLMNEQFF,TGTGCCAGCAGGCGACTAGCGGGAGGTTTAATGAATGAGCAGTTCTTC
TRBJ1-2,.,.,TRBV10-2,CASSVTIQGYTF,TGCGCCAGCAGCGTGACAATCCAAGGCTACACCTTC
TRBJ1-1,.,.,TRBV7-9,CASSALGGEANTEAFF,TGTGCCAGCAGCGCACTAGGGGGGGAGGCGAACACTGAAGCTTTCTTT
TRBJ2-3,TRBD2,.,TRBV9,CASSPRTSGSGADTQYF,TGTGCCAGCAGCCCTAGGACTAGCGGGAGTGGAGCAGATACGCAGTATTTT
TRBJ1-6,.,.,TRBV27,CASRQGVLHNSPLHF,TGTGCCAGCAGACAGGGAGTTCTCCATAATTCACCCCTCCACTTT
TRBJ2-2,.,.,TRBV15,CATSRTRQANTGELFF,TGTGCCACCAGCAGAACACGACAGGCGAACACCGGGGAGCTGTTTTTT
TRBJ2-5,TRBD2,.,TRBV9,CASSVGLAGGQGETQYF,TGTGCCAGCAGCGTAGGTCTAGCGGGAGGCCAAGGGGAGACCCAGTACTTC
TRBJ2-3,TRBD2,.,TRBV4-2,CASSQTSGRTDTQYF,TGTGCCAGCAGCCAAACTAGCGGGAGAACAGATACGCAGTATTTT
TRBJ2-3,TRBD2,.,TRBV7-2,CASSPRLATDTQYF,TGTGCCAGCAGCCCGCGACTAGCTACAGATACGCAGTATTTT
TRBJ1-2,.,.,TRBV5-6,CASSFGRLNYGYTF,TGTGCCAGCAGCTTTGGGCGATTGAACTATGGCTACACCTTC
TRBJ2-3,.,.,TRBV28,CASASGRLYTDTQYF,TGTGCCAGTGCTTCGGGGAGACTATACACAGATACGCAGTATTTT
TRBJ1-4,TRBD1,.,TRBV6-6,CASSYLGTAEKLFF,TGTGCCAGCAGTTACCTCGGGACAGCTGAAAAACTGTTTTTT
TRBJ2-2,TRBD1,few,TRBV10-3,CAISESRAGGADTGELFF,TGTGCCATCAGTGAGTCGAGGGCAGGGGGCGCGGACACCGGGGAGCTGTTTTTT
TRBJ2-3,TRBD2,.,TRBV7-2,CASSLVAGGRTDTQYF,TGTGCCAGCAGCTTAGTAGCGGGAGGGCGGACAGATACGCAGTATTTT
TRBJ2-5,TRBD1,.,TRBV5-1,CASSGGQRRETQYF,TGCGCCAGCAGCGGGGGACAGCGGAGAGAGACCCAGTACTTC
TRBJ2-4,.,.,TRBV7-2,CASSLARRQLAKNIQYF,TGTGCCAGCAGCTTAGCGAGGAGACAGTTAGCCAAAAACATTCAGTACTTC
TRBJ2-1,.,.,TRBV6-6,CASSYRGEGPGEQFF,TGTGCCAGCAGTTACCGGGGTGAGGGTCCGGGTGAGCAGTTCTTC
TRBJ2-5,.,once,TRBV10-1,CASSESTSGTQYF,TGCGCCAGCAGTGAGTCAACTAGTGGGACCCAGTACTTC
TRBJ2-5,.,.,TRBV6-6,CASRPLAFQETQYF,TGTGCCAGCAGACCTCTAGCGTTCCAAGAGACCCAGTACTTC
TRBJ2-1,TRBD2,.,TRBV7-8,CASSPKPSGTSLIYNEQFF,TGTGCCAGCAGCCCCAAACCTTCCGGGACTAGCTTGATATACAATGAGCAGTTCTTC
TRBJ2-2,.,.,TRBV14,CASSRYSAGELFF,TGTGCCAGCAGCCGCTATTCCGCCGGGGAGCTGTTTTTT
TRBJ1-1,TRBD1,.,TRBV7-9,CASPDWGQMNTEAFF,TGTGCCAGTCCCGACTGGGGACAGATGAACACTGAAGCTTTCTTT
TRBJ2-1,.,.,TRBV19,CASSIFPGGLQGEQFF,TGTGCCAGTAGTATTTTCCCAGGCGGCCTACAGGGTGAGCAGTTCTTC
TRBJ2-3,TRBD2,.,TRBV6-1,CASCGSGTDTQYF,TGTGCCAGCTGCGGGAGTGGCACAGATACGCAGTATTTT